Reported below is one T cell receptor beta chain. Its antigen is not yet known. Base qualities are not recorded, but no much larger clone differs from it by a single base. In the paper's terms, the time point label means: cycle 1 day 1 (C1D1), immediately before nivolumab initiation. Every trial patient had relapsed following autologous stem cell transplantation, and prior brentuximab vedotin exposure was what differed among cohorts A, B and C. The trial cohort comprised 60 or so patients with relapsed/refractory classical Hodgkin lymphoma whose best overall responses were complete response, partial response or progressive disease. Trial patients were treated with single-agent nivolumab in the multi-cohort phase II CheckMate 205 trial. An independent review committee assessed best overall response by applying the 2007 International Working Group response criteria. PBMCs from the trial were collected at three points: immediately before nivolumab initiation (C1D1), and during therapy at cycle 2 day 1 and cycle 4 day 1. Peripheral blood was collected in 8 mL Vacutainer Cell Preparation Tubes, from which PBMCs were isolated by centrifugation and then cryopreserved.

The Qiagen DNeasy kit was used to extract genomic DNA from unsorted PBMCs and from the negatively selected CD4+ and CD8+ fractions. TCR beta CDR3 regions were subjected to amplification by immunoSEQ multiplex PCR with primers that anneal to V and J segments. A synthetic immune receptor repertoire was used to minimize amplification bias, and any remaining bias was removed computationally after sequencing. The study's own analysis went as follows. Custom Python scripts were used to quantify repertoire diversity as the Shannon entropy index. Unsorted, CD4+ and CD8+ repertoires were analyzed separately, except for combined analyses in which CD4+ and CD8+ sequences were merged in silico. Clonal expansion was defined as a frequency increase of at least 2-fold after treatment compared with C1D1, and clones undetected at baseline were assigned a pseudocount of 0.5. Singleton clones were defined as clones with 0 or 1 copy at C1D1, and non-singleton clones were defined as clones with 2 or more copies. By matching protein sequences in sorted samples from the same patient, clones expanded in unsorted samples were annotated as CD4+, CD8+ or unknown. Diversity changes from C1D1 to C4D1 were tested in paired samples using Wilcoxon tests. Here the immuneACCESS table is served through TCRdb, limited to in-frame sequences with V and J called. Missing clones are a known gap in these copies; in checked studies unresolved V genes cover under half, and the rest lacks a known reason. D and trimming were read from the DNA, whereas the V and J calls and clone size are those reported in that table. This sample lists some 96,000 clones; roughly 89% were detected once. Of the sample, 2.8% is held by the ten largest clones.

Looking up the germline V gene yields CDR1 KGHSH and CDR2 LQKENI. For this chain, trimming is 4 bases at the V end and 0 bases at the J end, and the number of junction bases without a gene match is 10. From cysteine to phenylalanine, the CDR3 is 18 amino acids long. The sequence is cut down to CDR3 DNA, 54 bases in frame from base 1. The entry originates in a study of PD-1 blockade in classical Hodgkin lymphoma (dated by TCRdb to about 2020). As for the study more broadly: Nivolumab dosing was 3 mg/kg intravenously every 2 weeks, continuing until either disease progression or unacceptable toxicity. To define a peripheral blood immune signature of response to PD-1 blockade in classical Hodgkin lymphoma, the study combined TCR beta sequencing with CyTOF. The paper's findings and limits, for the study overall: Baseline diversity similar to that of newly diagnosed patients was observed in trial patients achieving complete response, whereas significantly lower diversity was observed in partial responders and progressors. Lower diversity was observed in patients in whom nivolumab was started less than 1 year after ASCT, and these patients were excluded from later analyses so that confounding by immune reconstitution would be avoided. Baseline TCR diversity was reported to be lower in newly diagnosed patients than in healthy donors and to be lower still in relapsed/refractory patients. The study covered only a single clinical trial cohort, and the causes of the repertoire differences, possibly disease activity or prior therapy, were still not defined. CD4+ but not CD8+ TCR diversity rose significantly by C4D1 (p=0.0027 vs p=0.16), most apparent in complete responders (p=0.02).

The material was peripheral blood mononuclear cells (PBMCs), obtained at baseline. The sequence was obtained from a human donor with classical Hodgkin lymphoma. Recombination linked TRBV18 to TRBJ2-1; TRBD2 lines up with 9 middle nucleotides. The CDR3 region: CASSLLAGTASSYNEQFF. The DNA sequence is given as TGTGCCAGCTCACTCCTAGCGGGGACCGCGAGCTCCTACAATGAGCAGTTCTTC.